These 24 T cell receptor beta chains came from one sample sequenced in a study of T cells in Graves' hyperthyroidism and ophthalmopathy. The CDR3 regions of TCR beta were amplified from RNA transcripts. The study used the HTBI primer set for a first-round RT-PCR of the TCR CDR3. TCRdb reprocessed the multiplex PCR reads with MiXCR, giving one entry per CDR3 protein. The data show 480,000 or so distinct CDR3 sequences, 40% to 55% seen once. Sequencing was performed on peripheral blood or thyroid tissue (not recorded which). Receptors originate from an adult woman with Graves' disease, either hyperthyroidism or ophthalmopathy (not recorded which).

This clonotype has ten or more counts. The chain has TRBV15 and TRBJ1-1; 8 bases line up with TRBD1. J was trimmed by 3 bases and V by 7 bases; bases with no gene match: 1. The CDR3 has 12 amino acids. Germline CDR1 reads LNHNV; CDR2 reads YYDKDF (reference sequence). The CDR3 loop reads CATKQGDTEAFF. In nucleotides, the CDR3 is TGTGCCACCAAACAGGGGGACACTGAAGCTTTCTTT.

This clonotype was picked up one time. The chain is built from TRBV2 and TRBJ1-1; no firm D call. The V end lost 4 bases, the J end lost 3 bases, and 15 bases lay between the germline ends. This CDR3 contains 15 residues. Per the germline V gene, CDR1 is SNHLY and CDR2 is FYNNEI. Here the CDR3 reads CASSARNGWDTEAFF. The CDR3 nucleotides are TGTGCCAGCAGTGCTAGAAACGGTTGGGACACTGAAGCTTTCTTT.

Note on this clonotype: The junction departs from germline at one end; a sequencing error may be responsible. The chain is built from TRBV5-1 and TRBJ2-7; no firm D call. This CDR3 region has 14 residues. Germline CDR1 and CDR2: SGHRS and YFSETQ. In DNA form, the CDR3 reads TGTGCCAGCAGCCGAAACGGACGGAACTACGAGCAGTACTTC. It codes for CASSRNGRNYEQYF. The full variable domain, rest sourced from reference TRBV5-1 and TRBJ2-7, is KAGVTQTPRYLIKTRGQQVTLSCSPISGHRSVSWYQQTPGQGLQFLFEYFSETQRNKGNFPGRFSGRQFSNSRSEMNVSTLELGDSALYLCASSRNGRNYEQYFGPGTRLTVT.

This clonotype has just a few counts. The chain has TRBV6-4 and TRBJ2-2; D call uncertain. This CDR3 has 13 amino acids. V was trimmed by 4 bases and J by 5 bases, leaving 8 bases between them. Germline values: CDR1 MRHNA, CDR2 SNTAGT. The CDR3 nucleotides read TGTGCCAGCAGTGCGCAAGCAACCGGGGAGCTGTTTTTT. Amino acids: CASSAQATGELFF.

The rearrangement links TRBV29-1 to TRBJ2-7, with D hard to call. Germline V gives CDR1 SQVTM, CDR2 ANQGSEA. The CDR3 sequence is 13 residues long. V was clipped by 2 bases and J by 1 base, with 9 bases between them. The CDR3 loop is CSVEPPGSYEQYF. CDR3 coding DNA: TGCAGCGTTGAACCCCCGGGTTCCTACGAGCAGTACTTC.

This clonotype was detected once. One end of the junction fails to match germline, which may point to a read error. The V and J genes are TRBV7-7 and TRBJ1-1; D uncertain. The CDR3 is made up of 13 amino acids. Looked up from germline, CDR1 is SSHAT and CDR2 is FNYEAQ (reference sequence). The CDR3 reads CASSRLGRTEAFF. The CDR3 DNA follows: TGTGCTAGCAGCCGCCTGGGGAGGACTGAAGCTTTCTTT.

This clonotype was observed a handful of times. The chain has TRBV6-2 or TRBV6-3 and TRBJ2-7; D is ambiguous. This CDR3 is built from 14 residues. CDR1 is MNHEY, CDR2 SVGEGT, per germline. V was cut by 7 bases and J by 0 bases, with 13 bases left in between. CDR3 bases: TGTGCCAGCAAGTATGGCCAGAGCTCCTACGAGCAGTACTTC. Protein product: CASKYGQSSYEQYF.

This clonotype has more than one count but fewer than ten. The rearrangement joins TRBV19 to TRBJ1-5; D is uncertain. There are 14 residues in the CDR3. The germline V gene has CDR1 LNHDA and CDR2 SQIVND (reference sequence). Trimming took off 2 bases at V and 5 bases at J, with 10 bases between the two ends. CDR3 sequence reads: CASSISGGDQPQHF. The DNA for the CDR3 is TGTGCCAGTAGTATATCCGGAGGAGATCAGCCCCAGCATTTT.

The sample holds many counts of this clonotype. The chain has TRBV6-5 and TRBJ2-7, with TRBD2 identical over 7 bases. CDR1 and CDR2 (germline): MNHEY, SVGAGI. There are 15 residues in the CDR3. V dropped 5 bases and J dropped 3; count of bases not matched to a gene: 10. CDR3 coding DNA: TGTGCCAGCAGTCCTGGGGGGACTAACGACTACGAGCAGTACTTC. As protein: CASSPGGTNDYEQYF.

This clonotype was observed at least ten times. The CDR3 loop reads CASSPDYLSYEQYF. The CDR3 coding sequence is TGTGCCAGCAGCCCTGACTACTTATCCTACGAGCAGTACTTC. This sequence joins TRBV9 and TRBJ2-7; D may be TRBD2 (5 bases). The CDR3 is 14 residues long. Trimming shortened V by 4 bases and J by 1 base, and 12 bases separated the two germline ends. Germline loops: CDR1 SGDLS, CDR2 YYNGEE.

This clonotype was observed at least ten times. The chain has TRBV19 and TRBJ1-1, with D possibly TRBD1 on 5 matching bases. Germline V CDR1 and CDR2: LNHDA, SQIVND (reference sequence). The CDR3 is made up of 14 amino acids. Between the trimmed V and J ends, which lost 2 bases and 5 bases, there was a span of 12 bases. This chain's CDR3 is CASSIKGKGTEAFF. The CDR3 nucleotides are TGTGCCAGTAGTATAAAGGGGAAGGGGACTGAAGCTTTCTTT.

This clonotype turned up a few times. The V and J genes are TRBV5-6 and TRBJ2-7; TRBD2 matches at 8 bases. V dropped 4 bases and J dropped 5; count of bases not matched to a gene: 11. Germline V CDR1 and CDR2: SGHDT, YYEEEE. There are 15 residues in the CDR3. CDR3 loop: CASSPPSGSVDEQYF. CDR3 coding DNA: TGTGCCAGCAGCCCCCCAAGCGGGAGTGTGGACGAGCAGTACTTC.

This clonotype was counted at least ten times. The chain carries TRBV19 and TRBJ2-7, with TRBD1 identical over 9 bases. The CDR3 covers 13 residues. V trimming: 7 bases; J trimming: 10 bases; junction bases outside the gene matches: 11. Germline values: CDR1 LNHDA, CDR2 SQIVND (reference sequence). This CDR3 reads CASTTTGGGDQYF. CDR3 DNA: TGTGCCAGTACCACGACAGGGGGGGGCGATCAGTACTTC. The full variable domain, its missing parts supplied by reference TRBV19 and TRBJ2-7, is DGGITQSPKYLFRKEGQNVTLSCEQNLNHDAMYWYRQDPGQGLRLIYYSQIVNDFQKGDIAEGYSVSREKKESFPLTVTSAQKNPTAFYLCASTTTGGGDQYFGPGTRLTVT.

Only a few counts were recorded for this clonotype. This chain links TRBV2 with TRBJ2-7; D unresolved. The CDR3 is 13 residues long. Trimming cost V 4 bases and J 0 bases, with 7 bases left between them. Looked up from germline, CDR1 is SNHLY and CDR2 is FYNNEI. This CDR3 reads CASSGQASYEQYF. The CDR3 DNA is TGTGCCAGCAGTGGTCAGGCCTCCTACGAGCAGTACTTC. Full variable domain (missing parts from reference TRBV2 and TRBJ2-7): EPEVTQTPSHQVTQMGQEVILRCVPISNHLYFYWYRQILGQKVEFLVSFYNNEISEKSEIFDDQFSVERPDGSNFTLKIRSTKLEDSAMYFCASSGQASYEQYFGPGTRLTVT.

The chain combines TRBV24-1 with TRBJ2-5; 16 bases align to TRBD2. This CDR3 is built from 17 residues. With V trimmed by 5 bases and J by 5 bases, 7 bases remained unmatched. Germline loops: CDR1 KGHDR, CDR2 SFDVKD. The chain's CDR3 is CATSGTPGLAGGETQYF. CDR3 bases: TGTGCCACCAGTGGTACACCGGGACTAGCGGGGGGGGAGACCCAGTACTTC.

A few counts support this clonotype. The gene calls are TRBV20-1 and TRBJ2-7; D unresolved. Germline lookup yields CDR1 DFQATT and CDR2 SNEGSKA (reference sequence). The CDR3 covers 13 residues. V lost 3 bases to trimming and J lost 11 bases, with 20 bases between them. CDR3 coding DNA: TGCAGTGCTAGGGCTTCTGGAGAGATTATGAAGTACTTC. Protein: CSARASGEIMKYF.

On this clonotype itself: A much bigger clone sits one base away, suggesting this may be a read error. This chain joins TRBV20-1 and TRBJ2-2; tentative D call: TRBD2 (5 bases). CDR1 is DFQATT and CDR2 is SNEGSKA in the germline V gene (reference sequence). CDR3 length: 14 amino acids. This CDR3 reads CSARGHSNTGEPFF. The CDR3 bases are TGCAGTGCTAGAGGCCACTCGAACACCGGGGAGCCGTTTTTT.

The chain uses TRBV10-3 and TRBJ1-5, with a possible D match to TRBD1 (6 bases). Germline V gene lookup returns CDR1 ENHRY and CDR2 SYGVKD. Deletions cut 4 bases from V and 14 bases from J, with 18 bases between. The CDR3 contains 13 residues. The CDR3 nucleotides are TGTGCCATCAGTGGGGCAGGGGATGGCTACGAGCATTTT. It is translated as CAISGAGDGYEHF.

This clonotype was seen many times. This chain uses TRBV5-1 with TRBJ2-7; 10 nucleotides line up with TRBD1. V lost 0 bases to trimming and J lost 6 bases; unmatched junction nucleotides: 6. This CDR3 contains 15 residues. Germline CDR1 and CDR2: SGHRS and YFSETQ. CDR3 sequence reads: CASSLAHGTGVEQYF. The CDR3 nucleotides read TGCGCCAGCAGCTTGGCCCATGGGACAGGGGTCGAGCAGTACTTC. Drawing the rest from reference TRBV5-1 and TRBJ2-7, the complete variable domain is KAGVTQTPRYLIKTRGQQVTLSCSPISGHRSVSWYQQTPGQGLQFLFEYFSETQRNKGNFPGRFSGRQFSNSRSEMNVSTLELGDSALYLCASSLAHGTGVEQYFGPGTRLTVT.

The chain is built from TRBV20-1 and TRBJ2-7, with D perhaps TRBD1 or TRBD2 (5 bases each). The germline CDR1 and CDR2 sequences are DFQATT and SNEGSKA (reference sequence). Trimming pared 0 bases from V and 11 bases from J, leaving 23 bases between. This CDR3 has 15 residues. The CDR3 here is CSARDWTKGGGYKYF. The CDR3, as DNA: TGCAGTGCTAGAGATTGGACAAAGGGTGGGGGTTACAAGTACTTC.

The chain employs TRBV2 and TRBJ1-1; tentatively, D is TRBD1 (5 bases). V lost 8 bases, J lost 4 bases, and 20 bases lay in between. The CDR3 is made up of 15 amino acids. In germline, CDR1 is SNHLY, CDR2 FYNNEI. The CDR3 DNA is TGTGCCAGCTCACCTGGGGAGATGGGGGGCACTGAAGCTTTCTTT. It yields the protein CASSPGEMGGTEAFF.

The chain couples TRBV10-3 to TRBJ1-5; no reliable D call. Germline CDR1 and CDR2: ENHRY and SYGVKD. V lost 3 bases and J 0 bases, leaving 9 bases between the germline ends. This CDR3 has 15 amino acids. The CDR3 DNA reads TGTGCCATCAGTGATTCTGGGAGTAGCAATCAGCCCCAGCATTTT. Protein product: CAISDSGSSNQPQHF.

The J gene is TRBJ2-7, the V gene TRBV25-1; no definite D call. Germline V gene sequence: CDR1 MGHDK, CDR2 SYGVNS. Trimming pared 8 bases from V and 0 bases from J, leaving 14 bases between. The CDR3 extends over 14 amino acids. The DNA for the CDR3 is TGTGCCAGCGTGAAAGGTATTTTCTCCTACGAGCAGTACTTC. Protein product: CASVKGIFSYEQYF.

The chain employs TRBV12-3 or TRBV12-4 and TRBJ2-5; no definite D call. The V end lost 1 base, the J end lost 4 bases, and 7 bases lay between the germline ends. This CDR3 contains 13 residues. CDR3 sequence (DNA): TGTGCCAGCAGTTTAGTGTCTCGAGAGACCCAGTACTTC. Translating gives CASSLVSRETQYF.